The 9 T cell receptor beta chains presented below share a single source sample, sequenced in a study of CD8+CD57+ T cells in acquired aplastic anemia. Template material for TCR beta VDJ and CDR3 profiling consisted of genomic DNA. TCRdb re-called the reads with MiXCR, one entry per CDR3 protein. The sample lists some 200,000 distinct CDR3 sequences; 65% were seen once. Before being chosen for sequencing, patients had shown CD8+CD57+ cell expansion by flow cytometry. The sample consisted of sorted CD4+, CD8+, or CD8+CD57+ T cells (not recorded which) from PBMCs. The receptors here all came from a human donor with aplastic anemia.

This clonotype was found many times. This CDR3 is CASSIGTGGYYEQYF. As DNA, the CDR3 is TGTGCCAGCAGTATTGGGACAGGGGGGTACTACGAGCAGTACTTC. The V call is TRBV12-3 or TRBV12-4, the J call TRBJ2-7, with TRBD1 matching 11 bases. The CDR3 is 15 residues long. Trimming removed 5 bases from V and 3 bases from J; junction bases left unmatched: 6.

V and J are TRBV6-5 and TRBJ1-1; D call uncertain. Germline loops: CDR1 MNHEY, CDR2 SVGAGI. The CDR3 loop spans 12 amino acids. Trimming took 4 bases from V and 6 from J, leaving 9 bases between them. CDR3 DNA sequence: TGTGCCAGCAGTTTGAGGGTGGCTGAAGCTTTCTTT. It codes for CASSLRVAEAFF.

This clonotype was recorded a few times. The chain joins TRBV24-1 to TRBJ2-1; D is possibly TRBD2 (5 bases). The CDR3 consists of 16 residues. Deletions cut 4 bases from V and 6 bases from J, with 18 bases between. The germline V gene has CDR1 KGHDR and CDR2 SFDVKD. As DNA, the CDR3 is TGTGCCACCAGTGACCCCCTCCGACGGGATGGCAATGAGCAGTTCTTC. Amino acid sequence: CATSDPLRRDGNEQFF.

Only a few counts were recorded for this clonotype. The V and J genes are TRBV29-1 and TRBJ2-7; TRBD1 agrees at 8 bases. Germline values: CDR1 SQVTM, CDR2 ANQGSEA. The trim removed 7 bases at V and 3 bases at J, leaving 5 bases unmatched. The CDR3 consists of 12 residues. The DNA of the CDR3 is TGCAGCGGTACCACAGGGGGCTACGAGCAGTACTTC. It encodes CSGTTGGYEQYF.

The rearrangement uses TRBV7-9 and TRBJ2-1; D is possibly TRBD2 (6 bases). CDR3 size: 13 residues. V was clipped by 1 base and J by 7 bases, with 8 bases between them. The germline gives CDR1 SEHNR, CDR2 FQNEAQ (reference sequence). The CDR3 nucleotides are TGTGCCAGCAGCTTAGGGGCGGGGAATGAGCAGTTCTTC. It translates to CASSLGAGNEQFF.

This chain connects TRBV19 to TRBJ2-1; D is possibly TRBD1 (6 bases). Per germline, CDR1 LNHDA and CDR2 SQIVND (reference sequence). The CDR3 has 14 amino acids. V dropped 5 bases and J dropped 1 base, with 9 bases sitting between them. Written as DNA, the CDR3 is TGTGCCAGTAGTTTGACAGGTTCCTACAATGAGCAGTTCTTC. It codes for CASSLTGSYNEQFF.

The rearrangement uses TRBV7-2 and TRBJ2-7; D is undetermined. V gave up 3 bases and J gave up 0 bases, with 9 bases separating them. There are 14 residues in the CDR3. Germline CDR1 SGHTA, CDR2 FQGNSA. The CDR3 sequence is CASSLAANSYEQYF. The CDR3 coding sequence is TGTGCCAGCAGCTTGGCAGCAAACTCCTACGAGCAGTACTTC.

The table lists this clonotype with a count of one. The V call is TRBV7-3, the J call TRBJ2-7; no definite D call. Germline V gene data show CDR1 as SGHTA and CDR2 as FQGTGA. The V gene lost 5 bases and the J gene lost 2 bases, with 13 bases spanning the gap. This CDR3 has 14 residues. This CDR3 reads CASSRIPGAYEQYF. For the CDR3, the DNA is TGTGCCAGCAGCCGCATCCCTGGGGCCTACGAGCAGTACTTC.

V gene TRBV24-1 combines with J gene TRBJ2-2; D tentatively fits TRBD1 or TRBD2 (5 bases each). Germline CDR1 is KGHDR and CDR2 is SFDVKD. The V and J ends lost 1 base and 1 base respectively, with 9 bases between them. The CDR3 runs 16 residues. CDR3 in DNA: TGTGCCACCAGTGATTTCGAGGGACGGAACACCGGGGAGCTGTTTTTT. Translated: CATSDFEGRNTGELFF.